Sequencing of this TCR beta chain was carried out in a study of blood T cells in healthy people across ages. Study-level results: A roughly linear fall in TCR beta diversity per million T cells was seen with increasing age.

Using a J-beta primer mix together with a sample-barcoded 5' primer, a second PCR was run for roughly 7 to 11 cycles. Template switching added a 12-random-nucleotide identifier to every cDNA molecule. MiXCR, applied by TCRdb to the 5' RACE reads, yields one record per CDR3 protein. The data show about 970,000 distinct CDR3 sequences, roughly 51% seen once. In germline, CDR1 is MNHEY, CDR2 SMNVEV (reference sequence). The CDR3 runs to 16 residues. With V trimmed by 7 bases and J by 2 bases, 12 bases remained unmatched. There are a few counts of this clonotype. The antigen is undetermined. The sample taken for sequencing was blood. The receptor was isolated from an older woman in good health. This chain links TRBV27 with TRBJ2-5; 8 bases fit TRBD1. The CDR3 protein is CASTEYGTGKQETQYF. CDR3 in DNA: TGTGCCAGCACCGAATACGGGACAGGCAAGCAAGAGACCCAGTACTTC.